This T cell receptor (beta chain) was sequenced for a study of blood T cell repertoires in COVID-19. Across the whole study: Material from acute and convalescent COVID-19 was sourced from the United States, Italy and Spain. PBMCs, B-cell-depleted T cells, or T cells were the source of the cDNA or gDNA that made up the material.

V lost 2 bases and J 11 bases, leaving 11 bases between the germline ends. This CDR3 contains 11 residues. Germline lookup yields CDR1 DFQATT and CDR2 SNEGSKA (reference sequence). As handled by the study authors: By means of reference gene primer amplification, nucleated cell counts were estimated. TCRdb keeps only in-frame clones here, not all; method: immunoSEQ multiplex PCR. V and J calls and clone size follow that table, whereas D and trimming were derived from the DNA. The sample has 120,000 or so clones; 70% to 80% are singletons. Specimen: peripheral blood. This rearrangement joins TRBV20-1 to TRBJ2-3; unclear D gene. This receptor was taken from a man aged 35 to 55 with active or convalescent COVID-19. The DNA of the CDR3 is TGCAGTGCTAGATCGGTCGGTGGGCAGTATTTT. This codes for CSARSVGGQYF.